This T cell receptor (beta chain) was obtained from a study of T cell repertoires in cytomegalovirus infection. The CDR3 extends over 15 amino acids. The V gene end was trimmed by 3 bases and the J gene end by 2 bases; junction bases not matched to a gene: 7. About this clonotype itself: What it binds is unknown.

TCRdb used MiXCR to reprocess the reads, holding one entry per CDR3 protein. The sample carries some 560,000 distinct CDR3 sequences, around 40% recorded once. This chain uses TRBV12-3 or TRBV12-4 with TRBJ2-7; 7 bases match TRBD1. The receptor was derived from a human donor in good health (CMV status not recorded). Some clones in this sample may be carry-over from other donors' samples. The sequencing here drew on cultured PBMCs, taken from culture after CMV antigen stimulation. CDR3 sequence reads: CASSFRDRLTYEQYF. The DNA for the CDR3 is TGTGCCAGCAGTTTTCGGGACAGACTAACCTACGAGCAGTACTTC.